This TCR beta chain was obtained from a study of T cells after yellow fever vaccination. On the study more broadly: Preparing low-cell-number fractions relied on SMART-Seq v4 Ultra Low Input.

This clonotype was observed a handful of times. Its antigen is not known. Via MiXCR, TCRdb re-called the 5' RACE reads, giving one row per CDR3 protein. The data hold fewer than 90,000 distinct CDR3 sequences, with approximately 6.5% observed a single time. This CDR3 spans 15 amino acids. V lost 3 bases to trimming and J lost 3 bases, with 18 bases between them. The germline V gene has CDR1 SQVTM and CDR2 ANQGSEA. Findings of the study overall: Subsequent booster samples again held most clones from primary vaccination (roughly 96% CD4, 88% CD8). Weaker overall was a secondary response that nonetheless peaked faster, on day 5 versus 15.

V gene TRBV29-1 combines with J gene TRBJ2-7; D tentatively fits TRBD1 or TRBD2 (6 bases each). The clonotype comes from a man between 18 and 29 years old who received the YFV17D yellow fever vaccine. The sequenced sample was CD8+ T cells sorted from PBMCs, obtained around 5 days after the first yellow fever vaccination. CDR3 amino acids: CSVESELEGGYEQYF. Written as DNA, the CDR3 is TGCAGCGTTGAGAGCGAATTAGAGGGGGGCTACGAGCAGTACTTC.